The rows below give T cell receptor beta chains drawn from one sample of a study of blood T cell repertoires in COVID-19. Produced via immunoSEQ multiplex PCR; TCRdb's table is partial and in-frame only. The data hold about 79,000 clones, with around 89% observed a single time. Sequenced sample: peripheral blood. The origin of the receptors is an older man with active or convalescent COVID-19. CDR3s include the opening cysteine and the closing phenylalanine or tryptophan. D genes are given only for firm matches. Clone size appears in some rows only: once, few, many, or a class for an expanded clone.

>once|TRBV10-3|TRBJ1-2|TRBD1
CAISPTGGRNYGYTF
TGTGCCATCAGCCCAACAGGGGGCCGAAACTATGGCTACACCTTC
>NA|TRBV5-1|TRBJ1-2|TRBD1
CASSWDSLSFYTF
TGCGCCAGCAGCTGGGACAGTCTATCATTCTACACCTTC
>few|TRBV5-5|TRBJ1-3|NA
CASSTGQTSGNTIYF
TGTGCCAGCAGCACCGGACAGACCTCTGGAAACACCATATATTTT
>NA|TRBV11-2|TRBJ2-1|TRBD2
CASSLQGASGRGYNEQFF
TGTGCCAGCAGCCTCCAGGGGGCTAGCGGGAGGGGATACAATGAGCAGTTCTTC
>NA|TRBV7-2|TRBJ2-7|TRBD2
CASSLESGVGTYEQYF
TGTGCCAGCAGCTTAGAAAGCGGGGTGGGGACCTACGAGCAGTACTTC
>NA|TRBV5-1|TRBJ1-1|NA
CASSLGQPTNTEAFF
TGCGCCAGCAGCTTGGGACAGCCTACGAACACTGAAGCTTTCTTT
>once|TRBV3-1/TRBV3-2|TRBJ2-1|TRBD2
CASSLTLAGASNEQFF
TGTGCCAGCAGCCTTACATTAGCGGGAGCTTCCAATGAGCAGTTCTTC
>NA|TRBV7-9|TRBJ1-5|NA
CASSTGGDQPQHF
TGTGCCAGCAGCACCGGAGGTGATCAGCCCCAGCATTTT
>NA|TRBV27|TRBJ1-6|TRBD1
CASSFWDRGSSPLHF
TGTGCCAGCAGTTTTTGGGACAGGGGTTCCTCGCCCCTCCACTTT
>NA|TRBV5-4|TRBJ2-3|NA
CASSLKLGLRTDTQYF
TGTGCCAGCAGCCTGAAGTTGGGCCTACGCACAGATACGCAGTATTTT
>NA|TRBV5-6|TRBJ1-4|NA
CASSMRIAEKLFF
TGTGCCAGCAGCATGAGGATTGCTGAAAAACTGTTTTTT
>NA|TRBV19|TRBJ1-5|TRBD1
CASSMRTGWDQPQHF
TGTGCCAGTAGTATGAGGACAGGGTGGGACCAGCCCCAGCATTTT
>NA|TRBV7-9|TRBJ2-1|TRBD2
CAQRGERTSGDYNEQFF
TGTGCCCAGCGGGGGGAGAGGACTAGCGGAGACTACAATGAGCAGTTCTTC
>NA|TRBV18|TRBJ1-6|NA
CASSPTSTAINSPLHF
TGTGCCAGCTCACCAACTTCGACAGCCATTAATTCACCCCTCCACTTT
>NA|TRBV7-9|TRBJ1-2|TRBD1
CASSLGPGQGPYGYTF
TGTGCCAGCAGCTTAGGGCCGGGACAGGGCCCCTATGGCTACACCTTC
>NA|TRBV18|TRBJ2-1|TRBD2
CASSPRLAGGSNEQFF
TGTGCCAGCTCACCCCGACTAGCGGGAGGATCAAATGAGCAGTTCTTC
>NA|TRBV7-6|TRBJ1-5|TRBD1
CASSLEDRENQPQHF
TGTGCCAGCAGCTTAGAGGACAGGGAAAATCAGCCCCAGCATTTT
>NA|TRBV28|TRBJ1-2|NA
CASSLSQVQRSGYTF
TGTGCCAGCAGTTTATCGCAGGTCCAGCGGTCTGGCTACACCTTC
>NA|TRBV4-2|TRBJ1-4|NA
CASSQEGPSPNEKLFF
TGTGCCAGCAGCCAAGAGGGGCCATCTCCAAATGAAAAACTGTTTTTT
>NA|TRBV5-1|TRBJ1-4|NA
CASRSNIATNEKLFF
TGCGCCAGCAGGTCAAACATTGCAACTAATGAAAAACTGTTTTTT
>NA|TRBV5-1|TRBJ2-3|TRBD2
CASSTTSGADTQYF
TGCGCCAGCAGCACAACTAGCGGCGCAGATACGCAGTATTTT
>NA|TRBV28|TRBJ1-5|TRBD1
CASELGLGQGGSQPQHF
TGTGCCAGCGAGCTTGGGCTGGGACAGGGTGGAAGCCAGCCCCAGCATTTT
>once|TRBV6-2/TRBV6-3|TRBJ2-3|TRBD2
CASSYPTSGGTDTQYF
TGTGCCAGCAGTTACCCGACTAGCGGGGGCACAGATACGCAGTATTTT
>NA|TRBV24-1|TRBJ2-5|NA
CATSDTRASQETQYF
TGTGCCACCAGTGATACCAGGGCTTCCCAAGAGACCCAGTACTTC
>NA|TRBV24-1|TRBJ1-2|NA
CATRTSAANYGYTF
TGTGCCACCAGAACGAGTGCTGCTAACTATGGCTACACCTTC
>NA|TRBV29-1|TRBJ2-7|TRBD2
CSVGRTSGAYEQYF
TGCAGCGTTGGCCGGACTAGCGGGGCCTACGAGCAGTACTTC
>NA|TRBV29-1|TRBJ2-7|NA
CSVEGATYEQYF
TGCAGCGTTGAAGGGGCGACCTACGAGCAGTACTTC
>NA|TRBV21-1|TRBJ1-3|NA
CASTLRGQDVSGNTIYF
TGTGCCAGCACATTAAGGGGGCAGGACGTCTCTGGAAACACCATATATTTT
>once|TRBV5-1|TRBJ1-1|NA
CASREGISGNTEAFF
TGCGCCAGCAGAGAGGGTATATCGGGGAACACTGAAGCTTTCTTT
>NA|TRBV7-9|TRBJ2-2|NA
CASSLGGAGELFF
TGTGCCAGCAGCTTAGGCGGGGCCGGGGAGCTGTTTTTT
>NA|TRBV19|TRBJ2-1|TRBD1
CASSNTGGYEQFF
TGTGCCAGTAGTAATACAGGGGGCTATGAGCAGTTCTTC
>NA|TRBV6-1|TRBJ2-4|TRBD1
CASSDQTGVGQNIQYF
TGTGCCAGCAGTGACCAAACAGGGGTCGGGCAAAACATTCAGTACTTC
>NA|TRBV3-1/TRBV3-2|TRBJ1-1|NA
CATTGTTSMNTEAFF
TGTGCCACAACCGGGACAACATCCATGAACACTGAAGCTTTCTTT
>NA|TRBV6-5|TRBJ2-7|NA
CASSYSPGPYEQYF
TGTGCCAGCAGTTACTCCCCGGGTCCCTACGAGCAGTACTTC
>NA|TRBV9|TRBJ2-7|NA
CASSVGLADYEQYF
TGTGCCAGCAGCGTAGGGCTAGCCGACTACGAGCAGTACTTC
>NA|TRBV9|TRBJ2-1|NA
CASSVVADALGNEQFF
TGTGCCAGCAGCGTAGTGGCGGATGCCCTTGGCAATGAGCAGTTCTTC
>NA|TRBV3-1/TRBV3-2|TRBJ2-1|TRBD2
CASGPDAGVDEQFF
TGTGCCAGCGGCCCAGATGCGGGAGTGGATGAGCAGTTCTTC
>NA|TRBV2|TRBJ2-1|NA
CASVEGDYNEQFF
TGTGCCAGCGTTGAGGGGGACTACAATGAGCAGTTCTTC
>few|TRBV5-6|TRBJ2-3|NA
CASSLRQGRTDTQYF
TGTGCCAGCAGCTTGAGGCAGGGCCGAACAGATACGCAGTATTTT
>NA|TRBV12-3/TRBV12-4|TRBJ2-3|NA
CASSLDSVDTQYF
TGTGCCAGCAGTTTGGACTCCGTGGATACGCAGTATTTT
>NA|TRBV2|TRBJ1-2|NA
CASSEGTGGNSYGYTF
TGTGCCAGCTCCGAAGGCACAGGCGGGAATAGCTATGGCTACACCTTC
>NA|TRBV5-1|TRBJ1-1|NA
CASSGDRNHPTEAFF
TGCGCCAGCAGCGGCGACAGGAATCACCCCACTGAAGCTTTCTTT
>few|TRBV19|TRBJ2-5|TRBD1
CASSPRDRVGETQYF
TGTGCCAGTAGTCCCCGGGACAGGGTCGGAGAGACCCAGTACTTC
>NA|TRBV29-1|TRBJ2-7|TRBD2
CSVERGAGSYEQYF
TGCAGCGTTGAGCGGGGGGCGGGCTCCTACGAGCAGTACTTC
>NA|TRBV28|TRBJ2-3|TRBD2
CASSSAGIAGYTQYF
TGTGCCAGCAGTTCCGCCGGGATAGCGGGGTATACGCAGTATTTT
>NA|TRBV6-5|TRBJ2-3|TRBD1
CAITRGRGSTDTQYF
TGTGCCATCACCAGGGGGAGAGGTAGCACAGATACGCAGTATTTT
>NA|TRBV5-1|TRBJ1-1|TRBD1
CASSLRTGAYTEAFF
TGCGCCAGCAGCTTGAGGACAGGGGCGTACACTGAAGCTTTCTTT
>NA|TRBV7-9|TRBJ2-1|TRBD2
CASSPLTSGYNEQFF
TGTGCCAGCAGCCCACTAACTAGCGGGTACAATGAGCAGTTCTTC
>NA|TRBV6-5|TRBJ1-1|NA
CASSYSAVNTEAFF
TGTGCCAGCAGTTACTCGGCAGTGAACACTGAAGCTTTCTTT
>NA|TRBV5-6|TRBJ1-2|TRBD1
CASSLSGRGYYGYTF
TGTGCCAGCAGCTTGTCGGGCAGGGGGTATTATGGCTACACCTTC
>NA|TRBV4-1|TRBJ2-1|TRBD1
CASSQGRAGGSYNEQFF
TGCGCCAGCAGCCAAGGTCGGGCAGGGGGCTCCTACAATGAGCAGTTCTTC
>NA|TRBV7-9|TRBJ2-7|NA
CASSSHPHNEQYF
TGTGCCAGCAGCTCGCACCCACACAACGAGCAGTACTTC
>NA|TRBV25-1|TRBJ1-2|TRBD1
CASSEVDRVYGYTF
TGTGCCAGCAGTGAGGTGGACAGGGTCTATGGCTACACCTTC
>once|TRBV5-6|TRBJ1-1|TRBD1
CASSLDRGEFEAFF
TGTGCCAGCAGCTTGGACAGGGGCGAATTTGAAGCTTTCTTT
>NA|TRBV6-2/TRBV6-3|TRBJ1-2|TRBD1
CASSHDRGGYTF
TGTGCCAGCAGTCACGACAGGGGTGGCTACACCTTC
>NA|TRBV20-1|TRBJ1-6|NA
CSASGGQFNSPLHF
TGCAGTGCTAGTGGTGGACAATTTAATTCACCCCTCCACTTT
>NA|TRBV25-1|TRBJ1-1|NA
CASSVAGFVTEAFF
TGTGCCAGCAGTGTGGCAGGGTTTGTGACTGAAGCTTTCTTT
>once|TRBV10-3|TRBJ1-1|NA
CAISEGGMRLNTEAFF
TGTGCCATCAGTGAGGGGGGCATGCGGCTGAACACTGAAGCTTTCTTT
>NA|TRBV18|TRBJ2-7|TRBD1
CASSQDRAEQYF
TGTGCCAGCTCCCAAGACAGGGCCGAGCAGTACTTC